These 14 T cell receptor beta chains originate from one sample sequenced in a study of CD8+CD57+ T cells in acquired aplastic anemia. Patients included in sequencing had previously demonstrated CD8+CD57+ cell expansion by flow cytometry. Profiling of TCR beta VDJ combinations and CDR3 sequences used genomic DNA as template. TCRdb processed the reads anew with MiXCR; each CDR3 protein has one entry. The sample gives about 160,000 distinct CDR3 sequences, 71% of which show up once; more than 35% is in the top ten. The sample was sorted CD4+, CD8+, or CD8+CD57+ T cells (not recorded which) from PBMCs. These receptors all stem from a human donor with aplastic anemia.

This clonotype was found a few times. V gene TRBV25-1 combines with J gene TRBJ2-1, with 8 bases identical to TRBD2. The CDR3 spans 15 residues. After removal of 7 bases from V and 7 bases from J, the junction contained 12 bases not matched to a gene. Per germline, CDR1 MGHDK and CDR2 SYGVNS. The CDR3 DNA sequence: TGTGCCAGCACCCGCGACTCGGGGGGGAGGAATGAGCAGTTCTTC. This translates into CASTRDSGGRNEQFF.

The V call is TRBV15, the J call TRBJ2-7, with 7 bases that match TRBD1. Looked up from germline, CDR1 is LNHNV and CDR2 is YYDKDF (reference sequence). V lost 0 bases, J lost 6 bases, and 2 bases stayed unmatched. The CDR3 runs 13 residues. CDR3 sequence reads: CATSRDHRGEQYF. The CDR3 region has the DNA TGTGCCACCAGCAGAGACCACAGGGGCGAGCAGTACTTC.

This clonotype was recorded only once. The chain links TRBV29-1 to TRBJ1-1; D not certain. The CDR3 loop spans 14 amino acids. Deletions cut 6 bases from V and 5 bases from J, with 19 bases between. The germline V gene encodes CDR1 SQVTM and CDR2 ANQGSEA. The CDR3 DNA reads TGCAGCGTCCGTCAGGAAGGGTTGGTGACTGAAGCTTTCTTT. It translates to CSVRQEGLVTEAFF.

The CDR3: CASSEWTGITDTQYF. The CDR3 DNA reads TGCGCCAGCAGCGAATGGACAGGAATCACAGATACGCAGTATTTT. V is TRBV5-1 and J is TRBJ2-3; 7 bases fit TRBD1. V lost 4 bases and J lost 2; bases outside the gene matches: 7. Germline V lookup: CDR1 SGHRS, CDR2 YFSETQ. The CDR3 covers 15 residues.

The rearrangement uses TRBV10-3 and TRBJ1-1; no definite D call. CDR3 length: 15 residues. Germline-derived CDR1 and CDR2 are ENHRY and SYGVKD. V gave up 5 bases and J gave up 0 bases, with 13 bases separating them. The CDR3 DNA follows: TGTGCCATCAGTCGGTACGGCAACATGAACACTGAAGCTTTCTTT. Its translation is CAISRYGNMNTEAFF.

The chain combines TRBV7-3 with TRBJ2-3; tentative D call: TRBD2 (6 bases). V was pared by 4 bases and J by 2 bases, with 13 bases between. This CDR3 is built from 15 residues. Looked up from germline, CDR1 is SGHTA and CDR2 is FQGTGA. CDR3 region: CASSSLGLLTDTQYF. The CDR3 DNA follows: TGTGCCAGCAGCTCCTTGGGACTTCTCACAGATACGCAGTATTTT.

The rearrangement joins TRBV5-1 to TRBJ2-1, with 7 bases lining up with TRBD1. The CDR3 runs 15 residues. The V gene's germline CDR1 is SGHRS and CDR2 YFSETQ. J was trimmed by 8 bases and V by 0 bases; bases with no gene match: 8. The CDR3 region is CASSLAGTAFDEQFF. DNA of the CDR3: TGCGCCAGCAGCTTGGCCGGGACAGCTTTCGATGAGCAGTTCTTC.

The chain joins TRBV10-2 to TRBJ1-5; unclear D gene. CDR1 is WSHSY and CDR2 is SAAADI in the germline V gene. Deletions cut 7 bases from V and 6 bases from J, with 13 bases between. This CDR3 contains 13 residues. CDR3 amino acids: CASTSTQVQPQHF. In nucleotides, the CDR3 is TGCGCCAGCACGTCGACTCAGGTTCAGCCCCAGCATTTT.

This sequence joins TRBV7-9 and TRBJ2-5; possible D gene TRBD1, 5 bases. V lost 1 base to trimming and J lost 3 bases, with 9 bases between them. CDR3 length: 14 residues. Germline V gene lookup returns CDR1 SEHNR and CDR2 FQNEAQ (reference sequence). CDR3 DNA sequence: TGTGCCAGCAGCTTAGATCGCAGGGAAGAGACCCAGTACTTC. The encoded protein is CASSLDRREETQYF.

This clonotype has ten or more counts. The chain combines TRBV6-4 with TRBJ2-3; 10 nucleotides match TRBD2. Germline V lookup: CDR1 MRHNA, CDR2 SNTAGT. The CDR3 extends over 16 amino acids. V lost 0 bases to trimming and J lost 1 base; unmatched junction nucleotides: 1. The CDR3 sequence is CASSDSGTSGTDTQYF. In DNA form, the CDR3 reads TGTGCCAGCAGTGACTCAGGGACTAGCGGCACAGATACGCAGTATTTT.

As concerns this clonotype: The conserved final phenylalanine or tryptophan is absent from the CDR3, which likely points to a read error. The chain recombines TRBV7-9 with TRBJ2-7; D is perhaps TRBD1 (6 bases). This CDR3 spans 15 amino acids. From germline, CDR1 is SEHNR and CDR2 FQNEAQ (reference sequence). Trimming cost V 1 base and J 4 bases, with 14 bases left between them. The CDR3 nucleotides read TGTGCCAGCAGCTTAGTGCCCAGGGGCAAGTACGAGCAGTACCTC. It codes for CASSLVPRGKYEQYL.

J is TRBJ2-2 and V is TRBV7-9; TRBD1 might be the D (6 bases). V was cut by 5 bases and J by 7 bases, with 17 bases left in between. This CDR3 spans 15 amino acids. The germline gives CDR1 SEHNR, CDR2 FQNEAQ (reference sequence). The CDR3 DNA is TGTGCCAGCAGCGCAGGCGCACAGGGAATCGGGGAGCTGTTTTTT. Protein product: CASSAGAQGIGELFF. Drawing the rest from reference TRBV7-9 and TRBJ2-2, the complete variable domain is DTGVSQNPRHKITKRGQNVTFRCDPISEHNRLYWYRQTLGQGPEFLTYFQNEAQLEKSRLLSDRFSAERPKGSFSTLEIQRTEQGDSAMYLCASSAGAQGIGELFFGEGSRLTVL.

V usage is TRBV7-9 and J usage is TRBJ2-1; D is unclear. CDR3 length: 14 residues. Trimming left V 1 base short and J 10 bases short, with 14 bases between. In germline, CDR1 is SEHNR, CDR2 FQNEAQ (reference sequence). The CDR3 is CASSLGSAPGEQFF. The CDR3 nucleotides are TGTGCCAGCAGCTTAGGTTCAGCCCCTGGCGAGCAGTTCTTC.

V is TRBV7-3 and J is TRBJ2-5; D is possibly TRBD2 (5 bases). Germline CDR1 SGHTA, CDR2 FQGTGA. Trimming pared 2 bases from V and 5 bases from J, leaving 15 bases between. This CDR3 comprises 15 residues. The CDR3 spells CASSLEGGLSETQYF. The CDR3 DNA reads TGTGCCAGCAGCTTAGAGGGTGGGCTTTCTGAGACCCAGTACTTC.